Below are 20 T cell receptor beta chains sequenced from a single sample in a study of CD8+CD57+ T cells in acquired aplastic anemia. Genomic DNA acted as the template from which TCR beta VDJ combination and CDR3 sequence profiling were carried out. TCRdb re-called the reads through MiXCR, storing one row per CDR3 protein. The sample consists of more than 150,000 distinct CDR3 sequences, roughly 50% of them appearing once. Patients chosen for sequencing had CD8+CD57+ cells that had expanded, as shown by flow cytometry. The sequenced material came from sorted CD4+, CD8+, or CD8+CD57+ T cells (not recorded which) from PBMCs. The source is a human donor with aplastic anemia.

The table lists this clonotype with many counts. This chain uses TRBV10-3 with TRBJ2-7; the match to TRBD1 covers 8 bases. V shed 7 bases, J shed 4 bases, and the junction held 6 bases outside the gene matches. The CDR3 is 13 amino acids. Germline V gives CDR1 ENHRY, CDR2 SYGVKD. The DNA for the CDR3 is TGTGCCATCAACACAGGGGGAATGTACGAGCAGTACTTC. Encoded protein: CAINTGGMYEQYF.

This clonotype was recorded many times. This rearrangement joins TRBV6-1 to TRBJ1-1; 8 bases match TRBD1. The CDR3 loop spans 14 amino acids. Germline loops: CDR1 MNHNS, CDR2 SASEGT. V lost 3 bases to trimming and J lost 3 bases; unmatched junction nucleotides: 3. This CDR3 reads CASSEQGAYTEAFF. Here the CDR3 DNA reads TGTGCCAGCAGTGAGCAGGGGGCCTACACTGAAGCTTTCTTT.

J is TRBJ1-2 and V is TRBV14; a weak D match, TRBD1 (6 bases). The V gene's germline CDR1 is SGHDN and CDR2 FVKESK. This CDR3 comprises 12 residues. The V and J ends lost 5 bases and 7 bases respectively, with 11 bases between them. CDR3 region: CASSTGRVGYTF. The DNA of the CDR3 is TGTGCCAGCAGCACAGGGAGGGTTGGCTACACCTTC. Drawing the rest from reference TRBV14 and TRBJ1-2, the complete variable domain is EAGVTQFPSHSVIEKGQTVTLRCDPISGHDNLYWYRRVMGKEIKFLLHFVKESKQDESGMPNNRFLAERTGGTYSTLKVQPAELEDSGVYFCASSTGRVGYTFGSGTRLTVV.

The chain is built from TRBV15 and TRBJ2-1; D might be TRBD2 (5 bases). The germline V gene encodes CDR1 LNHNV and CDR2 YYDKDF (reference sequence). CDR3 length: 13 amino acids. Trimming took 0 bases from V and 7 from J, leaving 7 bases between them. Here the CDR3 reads CATSRDRRNEQFF. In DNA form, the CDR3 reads TGTGCCACCAGCAGAGATCGGAGGAATGAGCAGTTCTTC.

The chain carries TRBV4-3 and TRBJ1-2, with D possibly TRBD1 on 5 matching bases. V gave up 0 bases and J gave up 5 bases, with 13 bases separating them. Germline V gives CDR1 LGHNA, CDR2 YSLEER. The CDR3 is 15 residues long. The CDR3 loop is CASSQDDSPGYGYTF. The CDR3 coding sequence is TGCGCCAGCAGCCAAGACGACAGCCCGGGGTATGGCTACACCTTC.

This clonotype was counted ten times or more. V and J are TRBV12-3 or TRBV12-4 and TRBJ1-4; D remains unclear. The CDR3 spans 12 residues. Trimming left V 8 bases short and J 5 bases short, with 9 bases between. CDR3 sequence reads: CASGRRNEKLFF. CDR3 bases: TGTGCCAGCGGGCGGCGAAATGAAAAACTGTTTTTT.

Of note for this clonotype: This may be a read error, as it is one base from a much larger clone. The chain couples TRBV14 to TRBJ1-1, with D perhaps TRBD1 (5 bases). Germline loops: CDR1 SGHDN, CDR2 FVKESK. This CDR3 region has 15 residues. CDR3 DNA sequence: TGTGCCAGCAGCCACACTAACAACAGGAACACTGAAGCTTCCTTT. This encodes CASSHTNNRNTEASF.

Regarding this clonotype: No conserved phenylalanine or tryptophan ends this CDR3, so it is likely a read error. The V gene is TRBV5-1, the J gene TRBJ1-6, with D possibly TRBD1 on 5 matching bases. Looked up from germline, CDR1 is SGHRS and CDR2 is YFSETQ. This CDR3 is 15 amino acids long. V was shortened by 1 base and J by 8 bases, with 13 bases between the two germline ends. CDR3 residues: CASSLWAQGDSPLHS. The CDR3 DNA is TGCGCCAGCAGCTTGTGGGCGCAGGGAGATTCACCCCTCCACTCT.

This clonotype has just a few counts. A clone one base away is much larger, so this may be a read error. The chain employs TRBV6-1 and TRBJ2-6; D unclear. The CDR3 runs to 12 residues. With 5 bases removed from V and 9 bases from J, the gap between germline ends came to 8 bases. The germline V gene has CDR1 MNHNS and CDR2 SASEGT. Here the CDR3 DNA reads TGTGCCAGCAGTCCCACAGACAACGTCCTGACTTTC. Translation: CASSPTDNVLTF.

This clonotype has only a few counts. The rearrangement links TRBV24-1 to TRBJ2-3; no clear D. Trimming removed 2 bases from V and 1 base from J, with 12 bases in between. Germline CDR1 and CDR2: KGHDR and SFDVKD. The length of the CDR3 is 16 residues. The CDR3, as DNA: TGTGCCACCAGTGATTATGCCCCCCTAGGCACAGATACGCAGTATTTT. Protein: CATSDYAPLGTDTQYF.

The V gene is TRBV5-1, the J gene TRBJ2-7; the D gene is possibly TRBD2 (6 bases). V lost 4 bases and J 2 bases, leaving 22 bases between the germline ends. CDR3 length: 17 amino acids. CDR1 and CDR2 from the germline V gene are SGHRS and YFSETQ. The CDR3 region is CASSPGAGGTGTYEQYF. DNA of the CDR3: TGCGCCAGCAGCCCAGGTGCGGGCGGGACGGGAACCTACGAGCAGTACTTC.

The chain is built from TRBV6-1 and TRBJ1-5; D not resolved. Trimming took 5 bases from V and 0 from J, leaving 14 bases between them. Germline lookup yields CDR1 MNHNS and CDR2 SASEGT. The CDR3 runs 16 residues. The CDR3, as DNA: TGTGCCAGCAGTAGATTCCGGGAGTATAGCAATCAGCCCCAGCATTTT. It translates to CASSRFREYSNQPQHF.

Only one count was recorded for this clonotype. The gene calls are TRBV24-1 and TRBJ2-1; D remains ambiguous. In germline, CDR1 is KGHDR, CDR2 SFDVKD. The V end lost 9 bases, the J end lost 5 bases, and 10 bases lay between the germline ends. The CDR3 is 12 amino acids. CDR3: CATRNLDNEQFF. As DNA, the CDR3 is TGTGCCACCCGTAATCTAGACAATGAGCAGTTCTTC.

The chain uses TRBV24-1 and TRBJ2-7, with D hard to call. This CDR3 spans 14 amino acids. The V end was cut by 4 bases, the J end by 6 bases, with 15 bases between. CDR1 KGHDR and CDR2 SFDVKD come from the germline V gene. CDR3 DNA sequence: TGTGCCACCAGTGACGGCGGAGCTTTGGGCGAGCAGTACTTC. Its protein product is CATSDGGALGEQYF.

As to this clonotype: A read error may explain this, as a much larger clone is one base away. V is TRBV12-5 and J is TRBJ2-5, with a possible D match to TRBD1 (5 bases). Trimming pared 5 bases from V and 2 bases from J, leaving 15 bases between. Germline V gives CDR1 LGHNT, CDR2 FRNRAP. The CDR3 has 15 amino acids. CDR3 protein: CASGPRRQSQETQYF. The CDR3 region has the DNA TGTGCTAGTGGTCCCCGGCGACAGAGTCAAGAGACCCAGTACTTC. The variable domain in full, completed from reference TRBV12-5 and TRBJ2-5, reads DARVTQTPRHKVTEMGQEVTMRCQPILGHNTVFWYRQTMMQGLELLAYFRNRAPLDDSGMPKDRFSAEMPDATLATLKIQPSEPRDSAVYFCASGPRRQSQETQYFGPGTRLLVL.

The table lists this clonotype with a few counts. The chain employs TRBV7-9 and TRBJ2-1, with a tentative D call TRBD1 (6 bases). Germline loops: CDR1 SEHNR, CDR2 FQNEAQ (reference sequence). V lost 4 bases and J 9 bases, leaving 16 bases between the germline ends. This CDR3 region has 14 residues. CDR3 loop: CASSSEGEGVEQFF. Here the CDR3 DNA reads TGTGCCAGCAGCTCGGAAGGTGAGGGGGTTGAGCAGTTCTTC.

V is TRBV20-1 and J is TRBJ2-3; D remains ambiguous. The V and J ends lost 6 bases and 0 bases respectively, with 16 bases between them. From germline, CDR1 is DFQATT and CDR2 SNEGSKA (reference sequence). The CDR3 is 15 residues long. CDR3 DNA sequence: TGCAGTGCCACCAGCCAAGACGGAAGCACAGATACGCAGTATTTT. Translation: CSATSQDGSTDTQYF.

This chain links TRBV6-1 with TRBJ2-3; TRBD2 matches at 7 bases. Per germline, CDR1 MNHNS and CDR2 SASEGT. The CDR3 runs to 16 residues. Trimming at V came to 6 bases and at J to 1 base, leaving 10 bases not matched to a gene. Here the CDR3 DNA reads TGTGCCAGCAGCGGGGACTATCGCGAACGCACAGATACGCAGTATTTT. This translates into CASSGDYRERTDTQYF.

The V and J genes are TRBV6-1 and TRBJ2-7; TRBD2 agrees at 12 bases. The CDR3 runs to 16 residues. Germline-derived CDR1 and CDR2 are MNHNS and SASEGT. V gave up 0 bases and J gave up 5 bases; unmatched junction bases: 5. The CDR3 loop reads CASSEAATSGRNEQYF. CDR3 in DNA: TGTGCCAGCAGTGAAGCTGCGACTAGCGGGAGAAACGAGCAGTACTTC.

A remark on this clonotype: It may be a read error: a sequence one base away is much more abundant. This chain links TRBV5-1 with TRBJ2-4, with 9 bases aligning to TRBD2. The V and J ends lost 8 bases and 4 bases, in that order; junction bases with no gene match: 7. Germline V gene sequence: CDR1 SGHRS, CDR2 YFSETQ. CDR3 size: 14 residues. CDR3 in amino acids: CASSSGASKNIQYF. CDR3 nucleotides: TGCGCCAGTTCTAGCGGGGCCTCGAAAAACATTCAGTACTTC.